This entry lists 10 T cell receptor beta chains sequenced from one sample in a study of T cell repertoires in ileal Crohn's disease. The time point: inflamed ileum from the surgical specimen. The protocol was immunoSEQ multiplex PCR, while the TCRdb copy is restricted to in-frame clones and leaves out a portion. Of a few thousand clones listed, 70% to 80% are singletons. Sequencing was done on a sample of ileal tissue. The receptors shown here come from an adult with Crohn's disease.

This clone has only one observation. The chain carries TRBV12-5 and TRBJ2-1; D uncertain. The CDR3 runs 16 residues. Trimming pared 1 base from V and 3 bases from J, leaving 13 bases between. Germline CDR1 LGHNT, CDR2 FRNRAP. CDR3 loop: CASGLGINGFYNEQFF. The CDR3 coding sequence is TGTGCTAGTGGTTTGGGAATTAACGGCTTCTACAATGAGCAGTTCTTC.

The rearrangement links TRBV6-5 to TRBJ2-5, with a tentative D call TRBD2 (6 bases). The CDR3 extends over 15 amino acids. V lost 7 bases and J 4 bases, leaving 19 bases between the germline ends. Germline V gene data show CDR1 as MNHEY and CDR2 as SVGAGI. The CDR3 DNA is TGTGCCAGCATCAAGGGGCACTCCGGGGGAGAGACCCAGTACTTC. This gives the protein CASIKGHSGGETQYF.

V and J are TRBV7-9 and TRBJ1-2, with no clear D. The V gene's germline CDR1 is SEHNR and CDR2 FQNEAQ (reference sequence). Trimming removed 3 bases at V and 3 bases at J, with 2 bases between. The CDR3 has 11 residues. CDR3 amino acids: CASSLDYGYTF. The CDR3 DNA is TGTGCCAGCAGCTTGGACTATGGCTACACCTTC.

J is TRBJ2-1 and V is TRBV7-2; 11 bases fit TRBD2. There are 15 residues in the CDR3. CDR1 and CDR2 from the germline V gene are SGHTA and FQGNSA. Trimming at V came to 5 bases and at J to 9 bases, leaving 9 bases not matched to a gene. The CDR3: CASSIPIAGGIEQFF. In nucleotides, the CDR3 is TGTGCCAGCAGCATTCCCATAGCGGGAGGGATTGAGCAGTTCTTC. Based on the CDR3 plus reference TRBV7-2 and TRBJ2-1, the full variable domain is GAGVSQSPSNKVTEKGKDVELRCDPISGHTALYWYRQSLGQGLEFLIYFQGNSAPDKSGLPSDRFSAERTGGSVSTLTIQRTQQEDSAVYLCASSIPIAGGIEQFFGPGTRLTVL.

On this clone: Germline and junction disagree at one end, which may indicate a read error. The CDR3 DNA follows: TGTGCTAGCAGCTTCTCAGCGACAGATACGCAGTATTTT. Its protein is CASSFSATDTQYF. J is TRBJ2-3 and V is TRBV7-7; unclear D gene. From germline, CDR1 is SSHAT and CDR2 FNYEAQ (reference sequence). CDR3 size: 13 residues.

The J gene is TRBJ2-5, the V gene TRBV6-4; TRBD2 agrees at 10 bases. CDR3 size: 15 residues. From germline, CDR1 is MRHNA and CDR2 SNTAGT. The V segment lost 3 bases and the J segment 1 base; nucleotides outside the gene matches: 2. The chain's CDR3 is CASSELAGGQETQYF. For the CDR3, the DNA is TGTGCCAGCAGTGAATTAGCGGGAGGCCAAGAGACCCAGTACTTC.

A single count supports this clone. The rearrangement uses TRBV5-1 and TRBJ2-3; D not resolved. Germline V gives CDR1 SGHRS, CDR2 YFSETQ. This CDR3 is built from 14 residues. V was clipped by 2 bases and J by 4 bases, with 11 bases between them. For the CDR3, the DNA is TGCGCCAGCAGCTTTGACTCACTCCCAGATACGCAGTATTTT. It codes for CASSFDSLPDTQYF.

The chain uses TRBV25-1 and TRBJ1-1; D not certain. The CDR3 contains 14 residues. V was clipped by 7 bases and J by 0 bases, with 12 bases between them. The V gene's germline CDR1 is MGHDK and CDR2 SYGVNS. The CDR3 protein is CASTPGGLNTEAFF. The CDR3 region has the DNA TGTGCCAGCACTCCCGGAGGGCTGAACACTGAAGCTTTCTTT.

The CDR3 protein is CASSPSRGAGDTQYF. In DNA, the CDR3 is TGTGCCAGCTCACCCTCGCGGGGCGCGGGGGATACGCAGTATTTT. J is TRBJ2-3 and V is TRBV18, with D possibly being TRBD2 (6 bases). Trimming shortened V by 3 bases and J by 6 bases, and 16 bases separated the two germline ends. The CDR3 length is 15 residues. Germline CDR1 KGHSH, CDR2 LQKENI.

Written as DNA, the CDR3 is TGTGCCTCAGCAGCCGGACGGGGGCCGGGCTACGAGCAGTACTTC. As protein: CASAAGRGPGYEQYF. The gene calls are TRBV5-4 and TRBJ2-7; D tentatively fits TRBD1 or TRBD2 (6 bases each). V dropped 10 bases and J dropped 3 bases, with 23 bases sitting between them. This CDR3 spans 15 amino acids. Germline V gene lookup returns CDR1 SGHNT and CDR2 YYREEE (reference sequence).